Listed below are T cell receptor beta chains from one sample, sequenced in a study of blood T cell repertoires in COVID-19. Sequencing was performed with immunoSEQ multiplex PCR; in TCRdb, only in-frame clones are kept and a portion is missing. The sample carries 200,000 to 250,000 clones, 80% to 90% recorded once. Sequencing was done on a sample of PBMCs or T cells enriched from blood (not recorded which). The origin of the receptors is a woman aged 30 to 39 who had been exposed to COVID-19. The CDR3 runs from the conserved cysteine through the conserved F or W. D genes are given only for firm matches. Clone size is not always given. Where it is, it says once, few, many or a class for expanded clones.

-,14,TRBJ2-1,TRBD1,TRBV30,CAWGTGAPHNEQFF,TGTGCCTGGGGGACAGGGGCCCCCCACAATGAGCAGTTCTTC
-,14,TRBJ1-5,TRBD1,TRBV19,CASSLRTGGQPQHF,TGTGCCAGTAGTCTCCGGACAGGGGGTCAGCCCCAGCATTTT
-,18,TRBJ2-7,TRBD2,TRBV7-2,CASSPWTSGSSYSYEQYF,TGTGCCAGCAGCCCTTGGACTAGCGGGAGTTCTTACTCCTACGAGCAGTACTTC
-,14,TRBJ2-4,-,TRBV19,CASSILAFENIQYF,TGTGCCAGTAGTATCCTAGCGTTCGAAAACATTCAGTACTTC
-,15,TRBJ1-1,-,TRBV3-1/TRBV3-2,CASSQRAGVNTEAFF,TGTGCCAGCAGCCAAAGGGCGGGGGTGAACACTGAAGCTTTCTTT
few,14,TRBJ2-5,-,TRBV18,CASSPPEIQKTQYF,TGTGCCAGCTCACCACCGGAGATACAAAAGACCCAGTACTTC
-,13,TRBJ1-2,-,TRBV9,CASSDPGFYGYTF,TGTGCCAGCAGCGACCCGGGATTCTATGGCTACACCTTC
once,15,TRBJ1-1,-,TRBV7-9,CASSLVVPRGTEAFF,TGTGCCAGCAGCTTAGTAGTCCCCCGGGGCACTGAAGCTTTCTTT
-,14,TRBJ2-1,-,TRBV7-2,CASSLSQARNEQFF,TGTGCCAGCAGCTTATCCCAGGCACGTAATGAGCAGTTCTTC
-,17,TRBJ1-3,-,TRBV9,CASSPSGRVHAGNTIYF,TGTGCCAGCAGCCCCTCGGGCAGGGTGCACGCTGGAAACACCATATATTTT
-,16,TRBJ1-5,-,TRBV6-6,CASSYHDQGSNQPQHF,TGTGCCAGCAGTTACCATGATCAGGGTAGCAATCAGCCCCAGCATTTT
-,11,TRBJ2-1,-,TRBV7-2,CASSPINEQFF,TGTGCCAGCAGCCCCATCAATGAGCAGTTCTTC
-,16,TRBJ1-2,-,TRBV4-1,CASSHLLAGQFDGYTF,TGCGCCAGCAGCCATTTGTTGGCAGGCCAGTTCGATGGCTACACCTTC
-,16,TRBJ2-5,TRBD2,TRBV3-1/TRBV3-2,CASSQQLAGGQETQYF,TGTGCCAGCAGCCAACAACTAGCGGGAGGGCAAGAGACCCAGTACTTC
-,14,TRBJ2-7,-,TRBV21-1,CASLEDNPFYEQYF,TGTGCCAGCTTAGAGGACAATCCTTTCTACGAGCAGTACTTC
few,15,TRBJ1-1,TRBD1,TRBV11-2,CASSNKQGMHTEAFF,TGTGCCAGCAGCAATAAACAGGGGATGCACACTGAAGCTTTCTTT
-,14,TRBJ1-6,TRBD1,TRBV30,CAWSWDRGNSPLHF,TGTGCCTGGAGTTGGGACAGGGGGAATTCACCCCTCCACTTT
-,16,TRBJ2-1,TRBD2,TRBV14,CASSPITGLAGYEQFF,TGTGCCAGCAGCCCGATCACGGGACTAGCGGGATACGAGCAGTTCTTC
-,16,TRBJ1-2,TRBD1,TRBV5-6,CASSYGTGIKIYGYTF,TGTGCCAGCAGCTACGGGACAGGGATCAAGATCTATGGCTACACCTTC
-,16,TRBJ1-3,TRBD1,TRBV3-1/TRBV3-2,CASSPQTGMGGNTIYF,TGTGCCAGCAGCCCCCAGACAGGGATGGGAGGAAACACCATATATTTT
-,14,TRBJ2-1,TRBD2,TRBV30,CAWAGTTLYNEQFF,TGTGCCTGGGCCGGGACTACCCTCTACAATGAGCAGTTCTTC
-,17,TRBJ2-7,TRBD2,TRBV10-1,CASSEGSGRAGKDEQYF,TGCGCCAGCAGTGAGGGTAGCGGGAGGGCCGGTAAAGACGAGCAGTACTTC
-,14,TRBJ1-1,-,TRBV2,CASSEVFGGTEAFF,TGTGCCAGCAGTGAGGTTTTTGGGGGGACTGAAGCTTTCTTT
-,17,TRBJ2-4,TRBD2,TRBV5-6,CASSREAASGILNIQYF,TGTGCCAGCAGCCGGGAAGCGGCTAGCGGGATCCTAAACATTCAGTACTTC
-,16,TRBJ2-3,TRBD1,TRBV27,CASSLSRDRGTDTQYF,TGTGCCAGCAGTTTATCAAGGGACAGGGGCACAGATACGCAGTATTTT